This entry lists 20 T cell receptor beta chains sequenced from one sample in a study of OX40 agonist ivuxolimab in advanced cancers. Some clones are missing from TCRdb's copy, which holds only in-frame ones; the method was immunoSEQ multiplex PCR. The sample comprises some 77,000 clones, roughly nine tenths of which are singletons, and around 5.1% rests with the top ten. The sample here was CD4+ or CD8+ T cells sorted from blood, taken in a trial of the OX40 agonist ivuxolimab. The receptors come from an adult with an advanced solid tumor such as melanoma, head and neck, liver or kidney cancer.

The chain recombines TRBV7-9 with TRBJ1-1; 10 nucleotides agree with TRBD1. The J segment lost 3 bases and the V segment lost 6 bases, leaving 4 bases of the junction unmatched. The CDR3 loop spans 14 amino acids. The germline gives CDR1 SEHNR, CDR2 FQNEAQ (reference sequence). The CDR3 loop reads CASRQGQGDTEAFF. As DNA, the CDR3 is TGTGCCAGCAGGCAAGGACAGGGGGACACTGAAGCTTTCTTT. The whole variable domain, filled in from reference TRBV7-9 and TRBJ1-1, reads DTGVSQNPRHKITKRGQNVTFRCDPISEHNRLYWYRQTLGQGPEFLTYFQNEAQLEKSRLLSDRFSAERPKGSFSTLEIQRTEQGDSAMYLCASRQGQGDTEAFFGQGTRLTVV.

The CDR3 protein is CASSPQDRVPDTQYF. CDR3 coding DNA: TGTGCCAGCAGCCCCCAAGACAGAGTCCCAGATACGCAGTATTTT. This chain joins TRBV9 and TRBJ2-3; weak D call: TRBD1 (5 bases). Trimming cost V 4 bases and J 4 bases, with 16 bases left between them. CDR1 SGDLS and CDR2 YYNGEE come from the germline V gene. The length of the CDR3 is 15 residues.

The table lists this clone with a few counts. V and J are TRBV11-3 and TRBJ1-2; weak D call: TRBD1 (6 bases). Germline assignment: CDR1 SGHNT and CDR2 YENEEA. Trimming left V 6 bases short and J 7 bases short, with 12 bases between. CDR3 length: 12 amino acids. In nucleotides, the CDR3 is TGTGCCAGCAGTACGGGGGCGAGTGGCTACACCTTC. Translating it yields CASSTGASGYTF.

The chain couples TRBV6-5 to TRBJ1-2; 7 positions match TRBD1. This CDR3 region has 13 residues. The trim removed 6 bases at V and 11 bases at J, leaving 12 bases unmatched. The V gene's germline CDR1 is MNHEY and CDR2 SVGAGI. This chain's CDR3 is CASSFKGGVKYTF. The CDR3 bases are TGTGCCAGCAGCTTCAAAGGGGGCGTTAAGTACACCTTC.

The chain is built from TRBV27 and TRBJ1-5; D may be TRBD1 (6 bases). V gave up 6 bases and J gave up 2 bases, with 17 bases separating them. Looked up from germline, CDR1 is MNHEY and CDR2 is SMNVEV (reference sequence). The CDR3 covers 16 residues. CDR3 nucleotides: TGTGCCAGCAGCCACACAGGGCGAAATGGCAATCAGCCCCAGCATTTT. Protein sequence: CASSHTGRNGNQPQHF.

The chain carries TRBV29-1 and TRBJ1-1; D remains ambiguous. The CDR3 consists of 11 residues. Trimming took 5 bases from V and 7 from J, leaving 11 bases between them. CDR1 and CDR2 from the germline V gene are SQVTM and ANQGSEA. The CDR3 loop reads CSVTGSSEAFF. DNA for the CDR3: TGCAGCGTTACTGGTTCAAGTGAAGCTTTCTTT.

The chain joins TRBV18 to TRBJ2-5, with TRBD2 identical over 10 bases. The CDR3 is 14 amino acids. Germline assignment: CDR1 KGHSH and CDR2 LQKENI. The V segment lost 3 bases and the J segment 4 bases; nucleotides outside the gene matches: 2. The CDR3 DNA is TGTGCCAGCTCACCTCGGACTAGCGGAGAGACCCAGTACTTC. This translates into CASSPRTSGETQYF.

The chain combines TRBV28 with TRBJ1-2; D is undetermined. The CDR3 extends over 12 amino acids. V was shortened by 4 bases and J by 5 bases, with 8 bases between the two germline ends. Germline-derived CDR1 and CDR2 are MDHEN and SYDVKM. The CDR3 loop reads CASSWYEYGYTF. The CDR3 nucleotides are TGTGCCAGCAGTTGGTACGAATATGGCTACACCTTC.

V is TRBV11-2 and J is TRBJ1-5; TRBD1 is a possible D gene (6 bases). Deletions cut 1 base from V and 7 bases from J, with 8 bases between. The germline gives CDR1 SGHAT, CDR2 FQNNGV. This CDR3 has 13 residues. In DNA form, the CDR3 reads TGTGCCAGCAGCTTAGTAAGGGGGCAGCCCCAGCATTTT. This codes for CASSLVRGQPQHF.

The chain employs TRBV4-1 and TRBJ1-1; D is possibly TRBD1 (6 bases). Trimming removed 3 bases at V and 1 base at J, with 6 bases between. This CDR3 is 13 amino acids long. CDR1 is MGHRA and CDR2 is YSYEKL in the germline V gene. The DNA for the CDR3 is TGCGCCAGCAGCCAGACAGGGAACACTGAAGCTTTCTTT. This codes for CASSQTGNTEAFF.

The chain has TRBV6-6 and TRBJ2-7, with D possibly being TRBD2 (6 bases). Germline values: CDR1 MNHNY, CDR2 SVGAGI (reference sequence). V gave up 10 bases and J gave up 3 bases, with 16 bases separating them. The CDR3 has 13 residues. The CDR3 here is CATKDYSFYEQYF. As DNA, the CDR3 is TGTGCCACCAAGGACTATTCGTTCTACGAGCAGTACTTC.

The CDR3: CASSYGGTSATKQFF. Here the CDR3 DNA reads TGTGCCAGCAGTTACGGCGGGACATCGGCGACGAAGCAGTTCTTC. The gene calls are TRBV6-5 and TRBJ2-1; D is possibly TRBD1 or TRBD2 (6 bases each). The CDR3 is made up of 15 amino acids. Per the germline V gene, CDR1 is MNHEY and CDR2 is SVGAGI. The V gene lost 2 bases and the J gene lost 11 bases, with 19 bases spanning the gap.

The chain couples TRBV11-3 to TRBJ2-2, with D uncertain. The CDR3 covers 15 residues. Germline CDR1 reads SGHNT; CDR2 reads YENEEA. V dropped 3 bases and J dropped 4 bases, with 12 bases sitting between them. CDR3 nucleotide sequence: TGTGCCAGCAGCTTGTTAACTGTGGGCACCGGGGAGCTGTTTTTT. Its translation: CASSLLTVGTGELFF.

This chain uses TRBV11-2 with TRBJ2-3, with 12 nucleotides matching TRBD2. Germline values: CDR1 SGHAT, CDR2 FQNNGV. V shed 6 bases, J shed 5 bases, and the junction held 6 bases outside the gene matches. There are 15 residues in the CDR3. In DNA, the CDR3 is TGTGCCAGCAGAACTAGCGGGAGGCGTAAAGATACGCAGTATTTT. Its protein product is CASRTSGRRKDTQYF.

The chain links TRBV15 to TRBJ2-1; D is perhaps TRBD2 (6 bases). Trimming pared 4 bases from V and 0 bases from J, leaving 10 bases between. Per the germline V gene, CDR1 is LNHNV and CDR2 is YYDKDF (reference sequence). The CDR3 length is 15 residues. CDR3 bases: TGTGCCACCAGCAACGGGAGAACCTCCTACAATGAGCAGTTCTTC. Protein sequence: CATSNGRTSYNEQFF.

The V call is TRBV11-2, the J call TRBJ2-2; 7 bases line up with TRBD2. Germline CDR1 SGHAT, CDR2 FQNNGV. With V trimmed by 7 bases and J by 4 bases, 6 bases remained unmatched. The CDR3 has 14 amino acids. The CDR3 loop reads CASTLTSSTGELFF. The CDR3 bases are TGTGCCAGCACCCTGACTAGCAGCACCGGGGAGCTGTTTTTT.

This chain joins TRBV2 and TRBJ2-7; D unresolved. The CDR3 consists of 11 residues. V was cut by 7 bases and J by 4 bases, with 8 bases left in between. The germline V gene has CDR1 SNHLY and CDR2 FYNNEI. This chain's CDR3 is CASTKGYEQYF. The CDR3 coding sequence is TGTGCCAGCACAAAAGGTTACGAGCAGTACTTC.

CDR3 coding DNA: TGTGCCAGCAGCTTAGGACTAGCATATGAGCAGTTCTTC. Translating gives CASSLGLAYEQFF. This chain connects TRBV11-3 to TRBJ2-1; TRBD2 aligns across 7 bases. Unmatched junction bases numbered 2, after V lost 1 base and J lost 8 bases. Germline loops: CDR1 SGHNT, CDR2 YENEEA. The CDR3 extends over 13 amino acids. Together with reference TRBV11-3 and TRBJ2-1, the CDR3 gives the full variable domain: EAGVVQSPRYKIIEKKQPVAFWCNPISGHNTLYWYLQNLGQGPELLIRYENEEAVDDSQLPKDRFSAERLKGVDSTLKIQPAELGDSAVYLCASSLGLAYEQFFGPGTRLTVL.

Only one count was recorded for this clone. The rearrangement links TRBV7-2 to TRBJ2-5, with 10 nucleotides matching TRBD2. Germline values: CDR1 SGHTA, CDR2 FQGNSA. The CDR3 has 15 residues. The ends lost 7 bases at V and 2 bases at J; junction bases unmatched: 7. The CDR3 DNA follows: TGTGCCAGCACCACGACTAGCGGGCCGCAAGAGACCCAGTACTTC. It yields the protein CASTTTSGPQETQYF.

This chain links TRBV11-3 with TRBJ2-1; no clear D gene. From germline, CDR1 is SGHNT and CDR2 YENEEA. The V end was cut by 2 bases, the J end by 8 bases, with 19 bases between. This CDR3 is built from 16 residues. CDR3 sequence: CASSLRSPGGVYEQFF. DNA of the CDR3: TGTGCCAGCAGCTTAAGGTCGCCAGGTGGTGTTTATGAGCAGTTCTTC.